The 10 T cell receptor beta chains presented below share a single source sample, sequenced in a study of blood T cell repertoires in COVID-19. Sequenced by immunoSEQ multiplex PCR; TCRdb stores in-frame clones only, minus some. The table lists 81,000 or so clones, 75% to 85% of them singletons. The sample was peripheral blood. The origin of the receptors is a man aged 45-65 years with COVID-19, enrolled during active disease.

As concerns this clone: The junction does not match germline at one end; this may be a read error. The V call is TRBV15, the J call TRBJ1-1; D might be TRBD1 (6 bases). CDR1 and CDR2 from the germline V gene are LNHNV and YYDKDF (reference sequence). The CDR3 loop spans 15 amino acids. The CDR3 DNA reads as TGTGCCACCAGCCCAGACAGGATAAGGAACGCTGAAGCTTTCTTT. This encodes CATSPDRIRNAEAFF.

The chain recombines TRBV23-1 with TRBJ2-5; possible D gene TRBD1, 6 bases. TRBV23-1 is recorded as an ORF, its role being uncertain. The V gene lost 6 bases and the J gene lost 5 bases, with 13 bases spanning the gap. The CDR3 loop spans 13 amino acids. CDR3 DNA sequence: TGCGCCAGCAGCCCAGGGGTTTCGGAGACCCAGTACTTC. Amino acids: CASSPGVSETQYF.

This chain uses TRBV7-3 with TRBJ2-5; 10 bases agree with TRBD1. J lost 5 bases, V lost 4 bases, and 1 base had no gene match. Germline V gene lookup returns CDR1 SGHTA and CDR2 FQGTGA. The CDR3 runs to 13 residues. The CDR3 region has the DNA TGTGCCAGCAGCTGGGACAGGGGTGAGACCCAGTACTTC. Translation: CASSWDRGETQYF.

The chain couples TRBV11-1 to TRBJ2-1; 7 bases align to TRBD1. V lost 1 base and J lost 8; bases outside the gene matches: 2. Germline V lookup: CDR1 SGHAT, CDR2 FQDESV (reference sequence). The CDR3 length is 13 residues. The CDR3 region has the DNA TGTGCCAGCAGCTTAGAGGGGGCCCATGAGCAGTTCTTC. As protein: CASSLEGAHEQFF.

The gene calls are TRBV18 and TRBJ1-6; TRBD1 matches 7 bases. CDR1 is KGHSH and CDR2 is LQKENI in the germline V gene. V was clipped by 5 bases and J by 8 bases; unmatched bases: 18. The CDR3 loop spans 18 amino acids. The DNA of the CDR3 is TGTGCCAGCTCATCCGGCCTGACAGGGACTCGGTCTTATTCACCCCTCCACTTT. This gives the protein CASSSGLTGTRSYSPLHF.

This rearrangement joins TRBV3-1 (or the pseudogene TRBV3-2) to TRBJ2-7; 13 nucleotides line up with TRBD2. V lost 6 bases and J lost 5; bases outside the gene matches: 25. CDR3 size: 21 residues. Germline V gene sequence: CDR1 LGHDT, CDR2 YNNKEL (reference sequence). CDR3 residues: CASSRRLAGGLKAISIHEQYF. Here the CDR3 DNA reads TGTGCCAGCAGTAGAAGACTAGCGGGAGGACTCAAGGCTATCTCCATCCACGAGCAGTACTTC.

This rearrangement joins TRBV3-1 (or the pseudogene TRBV3-2) to TRBJ2-2, with 12 bases identical to TRBD1. CDR3 length: 16 residues. Germline-derived CDR1 and CDR2 are LGHDT and YNNKEL (reference sequence). With 4 bases clipped from V and 4 bases from J, the junction kept 4 bases outside the gene matches. CDR3 bases: TGTGCCAGCAGCCTGGGGACAGGGGGCGGCACCGGGGAGCTGTTTTTT. Its translation is CASSLGTGGGTGELFF.

The chain employs TRBV11-2 and TRBJ2-7; 7 nucleotides agree with TRBD2. CDR1 and CDR2 from the germline V gene are SGHAT and FQNNGV. The ends lost 5 bases at V and 5 bases at J; junction bases unmatched: 12. The CDR3 has 15 amino acids. The CDR3 reads CASSPMGGSGDEQYF. The CDR3, as DNA: TGTGCCAGCAGCCCTATGGGAGGGAGCGGCGACGAGCAGTACTTC.

The genes are TRBV7-9 and TRBJ1-4; TRBD1 matches 7 bases. CDR3 length equals 15 residues. Per the germline V gene, CDR1 is SEHNR and CDR2 is FQNEAQ (reference sequence). The junction had 1 base not matched to a gene; V was cut back by 3 bases and J by 0 bases. CDR3 DNA: TGTGCCAGCAGCTTCCAGGGGGCAACTAATGAAAAACTGTTTTTT. This sequence encodes CASSFQGATNEKLFF.

This clone has a handful of counts. This sequence joins TRBV27 and TRBJ2-7, with 9 bases matching TRBD1. V was clipped by 4 bases and J by 2 bases; unmatched bases: 6. Germline-derived CDR1 and CDR2 are MNHEY and SMNVEV (reference sequence). CDR3 length equals 15 residues. The CDR3 sequence is CASSSTGGPPYEQYF. CDR3 coding DNA: TGTGCCAGCAGTTCAACAGGGGGCCCCCCCTACGAGCAGTACTTC.